A selection of T cell receptor beta chains follows, all from one sample in a study of blood T cell repertoires in COVID-19. TCRdb's table, derived via immunoSEQ multiplex PCR, lists solely in-frame clones and lacks some. The sample has tens of thousands of clones, about 88% seen once. The sequenced sample consisted of peripheral blood. The receptors stem from a woman aged 80 or over with acute or convalescent COVID-19. Both conserved end residues are trimmed from each CDR3. The D gene is left open where the match is weak. The listing skips clone size in some rows; elsewhere it reads once, few, many or a size class.

TRBV9 | NA | NA | ASSVLPGDRGNTIY
TRBV4-1 | TRBD1 | NA | ASSQTDRVRQY
TRBV7-9 | NA | NA | ASSRRADTGELF
TRBV5-8 | TRBD1 | NA | ASSLAWTGNNEQY
TRBV7-9 | NA | NA | ASSLGQAGNTIY
TRBV15 | TRBD2 | NA | ATRTSRYSYEQY
TRBV6-2/TRBV6-3 | NA | NA | ASSYAPYKEKLF
TRBV29-1 | NA | NA | SVGLSDTQY
TRBV5-1 | TRBD2 | NA | ASSIGTSGSTDTQY
TRBV5-4 | NA | NA | ASSPTLLQGSYEQY
TRBV6-5 | NA | NA | ASRRAGDTRGKLF
TRBV2 | TRBD2 | NA | ASSERGTSGGVNEQF
TRBV7-6 | NA | NA | ASSLGGGGTDTQY
TRBV5-1 | TRBD2 | NA | ASSPQAGGPNEQF
TRBV3-1/TRBV3-2 | TRBD1 | NA | ASSQSDRGSYNEQF
TRBV10-1 | NA | NA | ASSETSNGEQY
TRBV3-1/TRBV3-2 | TRBD2 | NA | ASSQDPTSGVNNEQF
TRBV6-5 | NA | NA | ASSPTANYGYT
TRBV5-1 | TRBD1 | few | ASSRTGGGLVAT
TRBV19 | NA | NA | ASSIGGLANTEAF
TRBV18 | TRBD1 | NA | ASSTRGGTGSYEQY
TRBV3-1/TRBV3-2 | NA | NA | ASSQATGSGYT
TRBV29-1 | NA | NA | SVVFRVNTEAF
TRBV5-1 | NA | NA | ASTMEGGLNEQY
TRBV7-9 | NA | NA | ASSLWLAMETDTQY
TRBV18 | NA | NA | ASSPTNQVPPYEQY
TRBV20-1 | NA | NA | SASQGRGRTDTQY
TRBV19 | TRBD1 | once | ASTHRGDTEAF
TRBV5-1 | NA | NA | ASSSRVSNTEAF
TRBV25-1 | NA | once | ASSVGSLAKNIQY
TRBV7-6 | TRBD1 | once | ASSLGQGGLGEKLF
TRBV4-1 | TRBD1 | NA | ASSKQGGGITEAF
TRBV4-1 | NA | NA | ASSQSILRGAGQPQH
TRBV5-1 | NA | NA | ASSLLAVSTGELF
TRBV11-3 | TRBD1 | NA | ASSTAGTGPQETQY
TRBV3-1/TRBV3-2 | NA | few | ASSPDSTVQY
TRBV6-2/TRBV6-3 | TRBD2 | NA | ASSRTSGAYTDTQY
TRBV11-2 | NA | NA | ASSLGGQGNEQF
TRBV19 | TRBD1 | NA | ASFAQGETVGSYGYT
TRBV6-1 | NA | NA | ASSETGLRRRQY
TRBV30 | NA | NA | AWSDRGWNYGYT
TRBV12-5 | TRBD2 | once | ASGLARGLAGGNEQF
TRBV7-9 | NA | NA | ASSITGTNEKLF